Given below is one TCR beta chain in context. The sample is drawn from a study of T cell responses to AZD1222 COVID-19 vaccine. The CDR3 sequence is 12 residues long. Germline V CDR1 and CDR2: MNHEY, SVGEGT. The V gene lost 6 bases and the J gene lost 11 bases, with 16 bases spanning the gap. Some clones are missing from TCRdb's copy, which holds only in-frame ones; the method was immunoSEQ multiplex PCR. The data show more than 150,000 clones, 85% to 90% seen once. The clonotype was recovered from an adult in good health. The sequencing here drew on peripheral blood, taken on day 0 of AZD1222 vaccination. The chain recombines TRBV6-2 or TRBV6-3 with TRBJ1-1; unclear D gene. This CDR3 reads CASSDPSLDAFF. As DNA, the CDR3 is TGTGCCAGCAGCGACCCGTCCCTGGATGCTTTCTTT.